These 20 T cell receptor beta chains were all obtained from the same sample, sequenced in a study of T cell repertoires in cytomegalovirus infection. A single record per CDR3 protein comes from TCRdb applying MiXCR to the reads. The table records 200,000 or so distinct CDR3 sequences, about 21% of them present only once. The material sequenced was PBMCs. These receptors were taken from a human donor in good health (CMV status not recorded). Some clones in this sample may be carry-over from other donors' samples.

This chain uses TRBV6-1 with TRBJ1-2, with a weak D call TRBD1 (5 bases). The V gene's germline CDR1 is MNHNS and CDR2 SASEGT. This CDR3 is built from 12 residues. Deletions cut 5 bases from V and 4 bases from J, with 8 bases between. This CDR3 reads CASSTGTYGYTF. The CDR3, as DNA: TGTGCCAGCAGTACAGGAACCTATGGCTACACCTTC.

This clonotype has only a few counts. J is TRBJ2-1 and V is TRBV5-1, with TRBD2 matching over 11 bases. Germline assignment: CDR1 SGHRS and CDR2 YFSETQ. The CDR3 totals 16 residues. The junction had 10 bases not matched to a gene; V was cut back by 3 bases and J by 8 bases. The CDR3 loop reads CASSSSLAGGGYEQFF. The CDR3 DNA reads TGCGCCAGCAGCTCGTCCCTAGCGGGAGGAGGCTATGAGCAGTTCTTC.

Regarding this clonotype: Just one base apart from a much larger clone, this may be a read error. The V gene is TRBV7-2, the J gene TRBJ1-1, with 8 bases aligning to TRBD1. Germline V gene sequence: CDR1 SGHTA, CDR2 FQGNSA. There are 14 residues in the CDR3. V gave up 5 bases and J gave up 3 bases; unmatched junction bases: 5. Here the CDR3 reads CASSKQGGYTEAFF. The CDR3 DNA reads TGTGCCAGCAGCAAACAGGGGGGTTACACTGAAGCTTTCTTT.

Comments on this clonotype: This may come from a read error, since a much larger clone is one base off. The V and J genes are TRBV28 and TRBJ2-1; TRBD2 matches at 8 bases. From germline, CDR1 is MDHEN and CDR2 SYDVKM. This CDR3 contains 16 residues. Germline trimming cut 3 bases from V and 7 bases from J; bases unmatched to any gene: 11. The CDR3 DNA reads TGTGCCAGCAGTTTGCCGGGTAGCGGGATGAATAATGAGCAGTTCTTC. Its translation: CASSLPGSGMNNEQFF.

This clonotype was counted between two and nine times. The V gene is TRBV20-1, the J gene TRBJ2-7, with 8 bases aligning to TRBD1. V lost 3 bases and J lost 1; bases outside the gene matches: 11. The CDR3 sequence is 16 residues long. CDR1 and CDR2 (germline): DFQATT, SNEGSKA (reference sequence). CDR3 protein: CSASKAPRGQSYEQYF. The CDR3 bases are TGCAGTGCTAGCAAGGCCCCCAGGGGGCAGTCCTACGAGCAGTACTTC.

This clonotype showed up just a few times. The chain links TRBV5-6 to TRBJ2-7; D assignment may be TRBD1 or TRBD2 (6 bases each). Germline CDR1 is SGHDT and CDR2 is YYEEEE. Trimming cost V 3 bases and J 2 bases, with 15 bases left between them. This CDR3 contains 15 residues. The CDR3, as DNA: TGTGCCAGCAGCTCGGTGGGGGGCCAGCCCTACGAGCAGTACTTC. This sequence encodes CASSSVGGQPYEQYF.

By sample share, this clonotype is medium-sized (0.01 to 0.1%). The chain combines TRBV7-8 with TRBJ2-1; no clear D. The CDR3 extends over 16 amino acids. The ends were cut back, 1 base at V and 0 bases at J, with 10 bases in the middle. CDR1 is SGHVS, CDR2 FQNEAQ, per germline. CDR3 nucleotides: TGTGCCAGCAGCTTAGTCCCCACCAGCTCCTACAATGAGCAGTTCTTC. Translated, it gives CASSLVPTSSYNEQFF.

The V gene is TRBV12-5, the J gene TRBJ1-5, with D possibly matching TRBD1 (6 bases). CDR3 size: 16 residues. Germline loops: CDR1 LGHNT, CDR2 FRNRAP. Deletions cut 3 bases from V and 2 bases from J, with 14 bases between. Written as DNA, the CDR3 is TGTGCTAGTGGTTTACGGGACATCGAAGGCAATCAGCCCCAGCATTTT. Its translation: CASGLRDIEGNQPQHF.

V usage is TRBV7-9 and J usage is TRBJ2-1, with D perhaps matching TRBD2 (6 bases). Looked up from germline, CDR1 is SEHNR and CDR2 is FQNEAQ (reference sequence). Between the trimmed V and J ends, which lost 5 bases and 9 bases, there was a span of 20 bases. The CDR3 runs to 15 residues. DNA of the CDR3: TGTGCCAGCAGCGTTGGTGGGACTCCTCCTAGTGAGCAGTTCTTC. This gives the protein CASSVGGTPPSEQFF.

V and J are TRBV6-6 and TRBJ1-5, with 7 bases aligning to TRBD1. CDR3 length equals 13 residues. Germline trimming cut 11 bases from V and 11 bases from J; bases unmatched to any gene: 15. CDR1 is MNHNY, CDR2 SVGAGI, per germline (reference sequence). In DNA form, the CDR3 reads TGTGCCTCTACCGGGACAGCACCCAGGGCCCAGCATTTT. Translating it yields CASTGTAPRAQHF.

This clonotype appeared many times. V usage is TRBV7-2 and J usage is TRBJ2-5; D is perhaps TRBD1 (5 bases). CDR1 is SGHTA and CDR2 is FQGNSA in the germline V gene. This CDR3 spans 14 amino acids. V lost 3 bases to trimming and J lost 2 bases, with 10 bases between them. For the CDR3, the DNA is TGTGCCAGCAGCTTGAGGCCAGGGCAAGAGACCCAGTACTTC. Residues: CASSLRPGQETQYF.

This clonotype was counted between two and nine times. This chain links TRBV19 with TRBJ2-1; D is ambiguous. The CDR3 totals 12 residues. CDR1 LNHDA and CDR2 SQIVND come from the germline V gene (reference sequence). Deletions cut 4 bases from V and 15 bases from J, with 16 bases between. The CDR3 is CASSTTDLRRFF. As DNA, the CDR3 is TGTGCCAGTAGTACAACAGACCTGAGGCGGTTCTTC. The full variable domain, completed using reference TRBV19 and TRBJ2-1, is DGGITQSPKYLFRKEGQNVTLSCEQNLNHDAMYWYRQDPGQGLRLIYYSQIVNDFQKGDIAEGYSVSREKKESFPLTVTSAQKNPTAFYLCASSTTDLRRFFGPGTRLTVL.

V is TRBV7-3 and J is TRBJ2-3, with D perhaps TRBD2 (7 bases). The CDR3 runs to 14 residues. V shed 6 bases and J shed 6 bases, with 16 bases lying between them. In germline, CDR1 is SGHTA, CDR2 FQGTGA. The CDR3, as DNA: TGTGCCAGCAGTCGCGAGGGGGGGCCGGATACGCAGTATTTT. Translated, it gives CASSREGGPDTQYF.

This clonotype appeared a few times. This rearrangement joins TRBV7-9 to TRBJ2-2; 7 nucleotides line up with TRBD1. Germline V lookup: CDR1 SEHNR, CDR2 FQNEAQ (reference sequence). The CDR3 runs to 17 residues. Losses at the gene ends were 0 bases for V and 0 bases for J; bases not matched to a gene: 4. Here the CDR3 reads CASSLARQGTNTGELFF. In nucleotides, the CDR3 is TGTGCCAGCAGCTTAGCGAGACAGGGAACGAACACCGGGGAGCTGTTTTTT.

There are many counts of this clonotype. This chain links TRBV6-1 with TRBJ2-2, with a possible D match to TRBD1 (6 bases). The CDR3 contains 15 residues. In germline, CDR1 is MNHNS, CDR2 SASEGT. V dropped 6 bases and J dropped 6 bases, with 17 bases sitting between them. The CDR3 loop reads CASRESWAGAGELFF. CDR3 sequence (DNA): TGTGCCAGCAGGGAAAGCTGGGCAGGGGCCGGGGAGCTGTTTTTT.

This clonotype was picked up a small number of times. The genes are TRBV7-3 and TRBJ2-7; 8 bases agree with TRBD2. V lost 6 bases and J lost 7; bases outside the gene matches: 14. Per germline, CDR1 SGHTA and CDR2 FQGTGA. The CDR3 spans 15 residues. This chain's CDR3 is CASSHDTAGAGEQYF. As DNA, the CDR3 is TGTGCCAGCAGTCACGATACAGCGGGAGCGGGGGAGCAGTACTTC.

V gene TRBV7-8 combines with J gene TRBJ2-2, with unresolved D. Germline loops: CDR1 SGHVS, CDR2 FQNEAQ. V gave up 5 bases and J gave up 6 bases, with 7 bases separating them. This CDR3 contains 12 residues. The CDR3 loop is CASSPHPGELFF. The CDR3 DNA reads as TGTGCCAGCAGCCCCCACCCCGGGGAGCTGTTTTTT.

This clonotype was detected many times. The CDR3 region is CASSLVNTWGSYNEQFF. The CDR3 DNA follows: TGTGCCAGCAGCTTAGTTAATACCTGGGGCTCCTACAATGAGCAGTTCTTC. The V call is TRBV7-6, the J call TRBJ2-1; no firm D call. Germline CDR1 and CDR2: SGHVS and FNYEAQ. CDR3 length: 17 residues. Trimming removed 1 base at V and 0 bases at J, with 13 bases between.

This clonotype was detected many times. The rearrangement uses TRBV7-8 and TRBJ2-5; D possibly corresponds to TRBD2 (6 bases). The V gene's germline CDR1 is SGHVS and CDR2 FQNEAQ. The CDR3 sequence is 16 residues long. The V and J ends lost 5 bases and 3 bases respectively, with 19 bases between them. CDR3 protein: CASSPRPGTVKETQYF. The CDR3, as DNA: TGTGCCAGCAGCCCGCGCCCCGGGACTGTAAAAGAGACCCAGTACTTC.

This clonotype showed up many times. This chain connects TRBV7-2 to TRBJ1-5; a possible D gene is TRBD1 (5 bases). The V gene lost 6 bases and the J gene lost 9 bases, with 15 bases spanning the gap. The CDR3 totals 13 residues. Germline V lookup: CDR1 SGHTA, CDR2 FQGNSA. The CDR3 reads CASSSRRGGPQHF. The DNA for the CDR3 is TGTGCCAGCAGTTCCCGTCGGGGGGGGCCCCAGCATTTT. Combining the CDR3 with reference TRBV7-2 and TRBJ1-5 gives the whole variable domain GAGVSQSPSNKVTEKGKDVELRCDPISGHTALYWYRQSLGQGLEFLIYFQGNSAPDKSGLPSDRFSAERTGGSVSTLTIQRTQQEDSAVYLCASSSRRGGPQHFGDGTRLSIL.